The TCR beta chain described here comes from a study of blood T cell repertoires in COVID-19. CDR3 length: 13 amino acids. Trimming removed 3 bases from V and 2 bases from J, with 8 bases in between. CDR1 is KGHSH and CDR2 is LQKENI in the germline V gene. Using immunoSEQ multiplex PCR, the repertoire was profiled, and TCRdb retains in-frame clones only, with some absent. The data contain about 26,000 clones, nearly 90% of them singletons. This sequence joins TRBV18 and TRBJ2-7; D might be TRBD1 (5 bases). This receptor was identified in a man aged 65 to 85 with acute or convalescent COVID-19. Sequenced material: peripheral blood. CDR3 residues: CASSPKGTYEQYF. CDR3 DNA sequence: TGTGCCAGCTCACCCAAGGGGACCTACGAGCAGTACTTC. Drawing the rest from reference TRBV18 and TRBJ2-7, the complete variable domain is NAGVMQNPRHLVRRRGQEARLRCSPMKGHSHVYWYRQLPEEGLKFMVYLQKENIIDESGMPKERFSAEFPKEGPSILRIQQVVRGDSAAYFCASSPKGTYEQYFGPGTRLTVT.